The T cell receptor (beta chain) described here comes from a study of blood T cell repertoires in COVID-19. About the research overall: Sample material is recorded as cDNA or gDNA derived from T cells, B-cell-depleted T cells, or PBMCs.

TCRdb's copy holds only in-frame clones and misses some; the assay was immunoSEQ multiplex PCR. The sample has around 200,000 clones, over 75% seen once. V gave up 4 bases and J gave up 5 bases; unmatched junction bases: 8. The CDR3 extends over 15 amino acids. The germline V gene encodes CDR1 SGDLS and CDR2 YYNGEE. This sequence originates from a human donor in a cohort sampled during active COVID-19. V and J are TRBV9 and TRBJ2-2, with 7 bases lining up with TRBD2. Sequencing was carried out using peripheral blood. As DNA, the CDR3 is TGTGCCAGCAGCATCGGACTAGGGATGACCGGGGAGCTGTTTTTT. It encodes CASSIGLGMTGELFF.